Listed here is a single T cell receptor (beta chain). Its antigen is unidentified. These data originate in a study of radiation and T cells in renal cell carcinoma. At the level of the study: Nephrectomy followed 15 Gy stereotactic body radiation by 4 weeks. Study observations and caveats: Without pretreatment biopsies, baseline tumor clonotype presence was undetermined.

Clones were sequenced by immunoSEQ multiplex PCR, and TCRdb holds only the in-frame ones, with some missing. In the table there are approximately 23,000 clones, approximately 81% of which are singletons. Documented time point: blood 2 weeks post-SBRT. Treatment given: 15 Gy SBRT to primary tumor, nephrectomy 4 weeks later. Blood was sampled at baseline, 2 weeks and 4 weeks after SBRT. Trimming took 5 bases from V and 5 from J, leaving 15 bases between them. The CDR3 has 14 residues. Germline V lookup: CDR1 MNHEY, CDR2 SVGAGI. The receptor was isolated from a man aged 55 to 70 with renal cell carcinoma. The genes are TRBV6-5 and TRBJ1-2; D gene ambiguous. Sequences were derived from blood, sampled from a patient whose treatment included radiotherapy and nephrectomy. The CDR3 is CASSTQLDGYGYTF. The CDR3 DNA reads TGTGCCAGCAGTACACAACTGGACGGATATGGCTACACCTTC.